This T cell receptor (beta chain) derives from a study of CD8+CD57+ T cells in acquired aplastic anemia. Profiling that covered TCR beta VDJ and CDR3 relied on genomic DNA as its template. MiXCR was run by TCRdb on the reads, yielding one entry per CDR3 protein. The sample holds about 180,000 distinct CDR3 sequences, about half seen once. This clonotype occurred many times. Its antigen is unidentified. V was pared by 5 bases and J by 0 bases, with 4 bases of the junction left unmatched. This CDR3 has 16 residues. CDR1 and CDR2 from the germline V gene are SNHLY and FYNNEI. The study, taken as a whole, reports: Fewer than 30 CD8+ CDR3 sequences were shared between patients and controls.

The sample taken for sequencing was sorted CD4+, CD8+, or CD8+CD57+ T cells (not recorded which) from PBMCs. This sequence joins TRBV2 and TRBJ1-3; 10 bases align to TRBD1. This TCR was recovered from a human donor in good health. The CDR3 spells CASSRQGAFSGNTIYF. The CDR3 DNA follows: TGTGCCAGCAGTAGACAGGGGGCCTTCTCTGGAAACACCATATATTTT.